These T cell receptor beta chains were read from a single sample in a study of cytomegalovirus exposure and HLA in healthy donors. Method: immunoSEQ multiplex PCR; TCRdb's copy keeps in-frame clones and lacks some. The repertoire holds about 110,000 clones, nearly 97% seen once, with roughly 0.66% in the top ten. Sequencing was done on a sample of PBMCs. The receptors were gathered from a woman aged 18-29 years in good health and CMV-seronegative. The CDR3 runs from the conserved cysteine through the conserved F or W. D genes are given only for firm matches. Expanded clones are given a class, and other clones once, few, many or no size at all.

clone size: NA
J gene: TRBJ1-6
V gene: TRBV2
D gene: NA
CDR3 protein: CASSVPGQGSSYNSPLHF
CDR3 DNA: TGTGCCAGCAGTGTTCCCGGTCAGGGGAGCTCCTATAATTCACCCCTCCACTTT

clone size: once
J gene: TRBJ2-7
V gene: TRBV10-3
D gene: TRBD1
CDR3 protein: CAIEGQETYEQYF
CDR3 DNA: TGTGCCATAGAGGGACAGGAAACCTACGAGCAGTACTTC

clone size: NA
J gene: TRBJ2-7
V gene: TRBV19
D gene: TRBD1
CDR3 protein: CASSIRDRVGDEQYF
CDR3 DNA: TGTGCCAGTAGTATCCGGGACAGGGTAGGCGACGAGCAGTACTTC

clone size: NA
J gene: TRBJ1-5
V gene: TRBV6-1
D gene: NA
CDR3 protein: CASRRLGVTDQPQHF
CDR3 DNA: TGTGCCAGCAGGAGATTAGGGGTGACGGATCAGCCCCAGCATTTT

clone size: NA
J gene: TRBJ2-2
V gene: TRBV11-2
D gene: TRBD2
CDR3 protein: CASSLDPAGAGENTGELFF
CDR3 DNA: TGTGCCAGCAGCTTAGACCCCGCTGGGGCGGGGGAAAACACCGGGGAGCTGTTTTTT

clone size: NA
J gene: TRBJ2-1
V gene: TRBV7-2
D gene: TRBD2
CDR3 protein: CASSSTSGASYNEQFF
CDR3 DNA: TGTGCCAGCAGCTCGACTAGCGGGGCGTCCTACAATGAGCAGTTCTTC

clone size: NA
J gene: TRBJ2-1
V gene: TRBV4-2
D gene: TRBD2
CDR3 protein: CASSQEYSGGFYNEQFF
CDR3 DNA: TGTGCCAGCAGCCAAGAATATAGCGGGGGGTTCTACAATGAGCAGTTCTTC

clone size: NA
J gene: TRBJ1-2
V gene: TRBV27
D gene: NA
CDR3 protein: CASSLRGGGYTF
CDR3 DNA: TGTGCCAGCAGTTTAAGAGGGGGTGGCTACACCTTC

clone size: NA
J gene: TRBJ2-2
V gene: TRBV7-2
D gene: TRBD2
CDR3 protein: CASSSGTSGVGELFF
CDR3 DNA: TGTGCCAGCAGCTCAGGGACTAGCGGGGTCGGGGAGCTGTTTTTT

clone size: NA
J gene: TRBJ1-5
V gene: TRBV2
D gene: NA
CDR3 protein: CASSVDSNQPQHF
CDR3 DNA: TGTGCCAGCAGTGTAGATAGCAATCAGCCCCAGCATTTT

clone size: NA
J gene: TRBJ1-1
V gene: TRBV10-3
D gene: NA
CDR3 protein: CAISETDRRNTEAFF
CDR3 DNA: TGTGCCATCAGTGAGACTGACAGAAGGAACACTGAAGCTTTCTTT

clone size: NA
J gene: TRBJ2-1
V gene: TRBV5-4
D gene: TRBD1
CDR3 protein: CASSPDRTNNEQFF
CDR3 DNA: TGTGCCAGCAGCCCGGACAGGACAAACAATGAGCAGTTCTTC

clone size: NA
J gene: TRBJ1-2
V gene: TRBV12-1
D gene: NA
CDR3 protein: CASSSRDRGHYGYTF
CDR3 DNA: TGTGCCAGCAGCTCTAGGGACAGGGGACACTATGGCTACACCTTC

clone size: NA
J gene: TRBJ2-7
V gene: TRBV6-5
D gene: NA
CDR3 protein: CASSAGYEQYF
CDR3 DNA: TGTGCCAGCAGTGCAGGGTACGAGCAGTACTTC

clone size: NA
J gene: TRBJ2-3
V gene: TRBV9
D gene: TRBD2
CDR3 protein: CASSDGGALEGNTQYF
CDR3 DNA: TGTGCCAGCAGCGACGGGGGGGCCCTCGAGGGAAATACGCAGTATTTT